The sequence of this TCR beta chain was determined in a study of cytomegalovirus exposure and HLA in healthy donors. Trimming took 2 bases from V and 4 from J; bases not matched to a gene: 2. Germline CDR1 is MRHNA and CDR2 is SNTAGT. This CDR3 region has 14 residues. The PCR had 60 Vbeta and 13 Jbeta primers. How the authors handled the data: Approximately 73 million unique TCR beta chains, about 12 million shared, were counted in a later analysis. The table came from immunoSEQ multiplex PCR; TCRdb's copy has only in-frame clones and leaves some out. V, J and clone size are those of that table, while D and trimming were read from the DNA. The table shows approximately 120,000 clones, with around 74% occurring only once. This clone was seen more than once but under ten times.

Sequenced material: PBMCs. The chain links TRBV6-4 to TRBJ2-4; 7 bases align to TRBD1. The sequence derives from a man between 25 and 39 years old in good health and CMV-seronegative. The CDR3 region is CASSDVGQKNIQYF. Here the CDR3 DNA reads TGTGCCAGCAGTGACGTGGGACAGAAAAACATTCAGTACTTC.